This TCR beta chain was captured by sequencing in a study of shared clonotypes between healthy human individuals. Findings and caveats of the study: Represented diversity (both genetic and exposure-history) was limited by the small number of donors.

The CDR3 runs to 16 residues. Germline-derived CDR1 and CDR2 are SEHNR and FQNEAQ (reference sequence). V shed 4 bases, J shed 4 bases, and the junction held 10 bases outside the gene matches. Clones were read by immunoSEQ multiplex PCR, and TCRdb kept only the in-frame ones, dropping some. The data hold approximately 1,000,000 clones, with roughly 77% observed a single time. On this clone: Its antigen remains unidentified.

This rearrangement joins TRBV7-9 to TRBJ1-2, with 9 bases identical to TRBD1. The origin of this receptor is a man between 18 and 29 years old in good health. Some clones in this sample may be carry-over from other donors' samples. The sequenced sample was memory CD4+ T cells from PBMCs. Subset specified: CD45RA-negative fraction. CDR3 nucleotide sequence: TGTGCCAGCAGCTCGCCTGGCGGGACAGGGTCCTATGGCTACACCTTC. It encodes CASSSPGGTGSYGYTF.